The T cell receptor (beta chain) under discussion was sequenced for a study of CD8+ T cells in alopecia areata. Background on the study: Tofacitinib treatment spanned 6 to 18 months, with 6 months off drug afterward.

TCR sequencing used cDNA made by reverse transcription of extracted RNA. Using immunoSEQ multiplex PCR, the repertoire was profiled, and TCRdb retains in-frame clones only, with some absent. The sample shows about 150,000 clones, under 60% of them seen only once. The trim removed 9 bases at V and 5 bases at J, leaving 12 bases unmatched. The CDR3 extends over 15 amino acids. Germline V gene data show CDR1 as MNHNS and CDR2 as SASEGT. The chain carries TRBV6-1 and TRBJ2-2; 7 bases are a match to TRBD2. The sample in question was CD4+ T cells sorted from blood, obtained at week 0. The TCR sequence derives from a human donor with alopecia areata. The CDR3 DNA is TGTGCCAGTCAAAGGGAGGGGCCTCGGACCGGGGAGCTGTTTTTT. The encoded protein is CASQREGPRTGELFF.